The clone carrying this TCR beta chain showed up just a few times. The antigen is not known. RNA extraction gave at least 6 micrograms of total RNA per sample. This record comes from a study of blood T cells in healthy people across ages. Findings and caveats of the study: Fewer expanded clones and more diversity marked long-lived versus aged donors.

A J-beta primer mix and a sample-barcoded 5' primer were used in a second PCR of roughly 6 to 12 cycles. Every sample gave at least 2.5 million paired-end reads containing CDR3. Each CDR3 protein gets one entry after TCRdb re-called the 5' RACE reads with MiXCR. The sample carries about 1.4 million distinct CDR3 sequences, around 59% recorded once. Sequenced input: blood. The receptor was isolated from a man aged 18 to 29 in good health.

The CDR3 sequence is CASSGGQGRNNEQFF. CDR3 nucleotide sequence: TGTGCCAGCAGTGGGGGACAGGGGCGAAACAATGAGCAGTTCTTC. The rearrangement joins TRBV25-1 to TRBJ2-1; TRBD1 aligns across 10 bases. Trimming took 4 bases from V and 5 from J; bases not matched to a gene: 5. The CDR3 is made up of 15 amino acids. Looked up from germline, CDR1 is MGHDK and CDR2 is SYGVNS. Drawing the rest from reference TRBV25-1 and TRBJ2-1, the complete variable domain is EADIYQTPRYLVIGTGKKITLECSQTMGHDKMYWYQQDPGMELHLIHYSYGVNSTEKGDLSSESTVSRIRTEHFPLTLESARPSHTSQYLCASSGGQGRNNEQFFGPGTRLTVL.